This T cell receptor (beta chain) is from a study of blood T cell repertoires in COVID-19. Study as a whole: COVID-19 samples from acute and convalescent phases originated in the United States, Italy and Spain.

The repertoire was sequenced with immunoSEQ multiplex PCR; TCRdb's copy has only in-frame clones and lacks some. The table shows around 130,000 clones, with under 85% occurring only once. V shed 1 base and J 3 bases; nucleotides not matched to a gene: 6. Looked up from germline, CDR1 is SGHDN and CDR2 is FVKESK. There are 15 residues in the CDR3. The genes are TRBV14 and TRBJ2-7, with 7 bases matching TRBD1. This receptor was obtained from a man between 25 and 39 years old who had recovered from COVID-19. What was sequenced was PBMCs or T cells enriched from blood (not recorded which). CDR3 region: CASSQVTGALYEQYF. Here the CDR3 DNA reads TGTGCCAGCAGCCAAGTAACAGGGGCCCTCTACGAGCAGTACTTC.